This T cell receptor beta chain was captured in a study of T cell responses to AZD1222 COVID-19 vaccine. The data were produced by immunoSEQ multiplex PCR, yet TCRdb's version contains in-frame clones alone and is incomplete. This table has 140,000 to 150,000 clones, roughly 88% appearing once. V shed 4 bases, J shed 9 bases, and the junction held 11 bases outside the gene matches. CDR3 length: 15 residues. Germline loops: CDR1 MNHEY, CDR2 SVGEGT. The study's findings and limits: The sample set comprised mostly white British donors with more females, and clonal diversity was possibly underestimated.

In the case of this clone: Its antigen is not known.

The receptor was derived from an adult who received the AZD1222 COVID-19 vaccine. The J gene is TRBJ2-1, the V gene TRBV6-2 or TRBV6-3, with TRBD2 matching 8 bases. The sample was peripheral blood, taken 28 days after the second AZD1222 dose. The DNA for the CDR3 is TGTGCCAGCAGTTTCGTAGCGGGACGGGGCGTTGAGCAGTTCTTC. This gives the protein CASSFVAGRGVEQFF.